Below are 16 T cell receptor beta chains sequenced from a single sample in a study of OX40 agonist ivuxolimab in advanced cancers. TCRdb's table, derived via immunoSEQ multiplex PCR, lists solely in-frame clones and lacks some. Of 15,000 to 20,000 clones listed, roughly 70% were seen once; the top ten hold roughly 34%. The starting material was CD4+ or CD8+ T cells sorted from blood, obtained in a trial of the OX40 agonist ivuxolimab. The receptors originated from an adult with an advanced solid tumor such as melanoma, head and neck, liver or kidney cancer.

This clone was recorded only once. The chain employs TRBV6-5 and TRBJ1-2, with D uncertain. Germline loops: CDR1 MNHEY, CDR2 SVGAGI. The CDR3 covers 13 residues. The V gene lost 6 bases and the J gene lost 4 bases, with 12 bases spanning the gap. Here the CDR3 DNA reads TGTGCCAGCAGAGTCTCATTATCCTATGGCTACACCTTC. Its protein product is CASRVSLSYGYTF.

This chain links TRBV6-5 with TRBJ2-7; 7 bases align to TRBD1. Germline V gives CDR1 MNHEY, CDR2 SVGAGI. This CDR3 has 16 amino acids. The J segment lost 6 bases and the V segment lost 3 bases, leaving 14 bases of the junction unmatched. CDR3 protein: CASSYNPTGLDGEQYF. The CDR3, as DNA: TGTGCCAGCAGTTATAACCCGACAGGGCTCGATGGCGAGCAGTACTTC.

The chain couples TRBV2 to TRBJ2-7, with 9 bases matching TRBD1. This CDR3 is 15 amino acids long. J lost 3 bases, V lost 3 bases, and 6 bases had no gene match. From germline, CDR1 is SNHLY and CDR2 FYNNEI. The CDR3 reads CASSDSQGADYEQYF. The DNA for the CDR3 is TGTGCCAGCAGTGATTCACAGGGGGCGGACTACGAGCAGTACTTC.

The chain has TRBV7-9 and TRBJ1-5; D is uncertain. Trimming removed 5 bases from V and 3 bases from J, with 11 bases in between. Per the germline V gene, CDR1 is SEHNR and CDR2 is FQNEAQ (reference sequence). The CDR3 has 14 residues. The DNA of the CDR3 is TGTGCCAGCAGCCTCGCACAGAACAATCAGCCCCAGCATTTT. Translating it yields CASSLAQNNQPQHF.

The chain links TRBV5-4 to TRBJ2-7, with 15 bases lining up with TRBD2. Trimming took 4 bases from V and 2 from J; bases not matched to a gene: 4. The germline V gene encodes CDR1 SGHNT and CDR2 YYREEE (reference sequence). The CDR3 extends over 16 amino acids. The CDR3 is CASSPGLAGGPYEQYF. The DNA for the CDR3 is TGTGCCAGCAGCCCGGGACTAGCGGGAGGCCCCTACGAGCAGTACTTC.

CDR3 region: CASAPGPSSETQYF. DNA of the CDR3: TGTGCCAGCGCTCCCGGGCCTAGTTCAGAGACCCAGTACTTC. The rearrangement links TRBV6-5 to TRBJ2-5, with D uncertain. V was shortened by 8 bases and J by 4 bases, with 17 bases between the two germline ends. The CDR3 consists of 14 residues. Germline assignment: CDR1 MNHEY and CDR2 SVGAGI.

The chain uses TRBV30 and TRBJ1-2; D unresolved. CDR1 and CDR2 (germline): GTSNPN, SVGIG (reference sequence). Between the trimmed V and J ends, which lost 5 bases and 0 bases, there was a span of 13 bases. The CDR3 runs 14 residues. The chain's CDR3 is CAWDWSLANYGYTF. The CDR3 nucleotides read TGTGCCTGGGACTGGTCCTTAGCTAACTATGGCTACACCTTC.

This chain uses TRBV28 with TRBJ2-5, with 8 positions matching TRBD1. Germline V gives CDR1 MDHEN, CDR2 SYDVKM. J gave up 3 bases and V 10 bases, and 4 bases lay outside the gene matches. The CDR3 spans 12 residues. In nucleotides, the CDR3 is TGTGCCACGATGACAGGGGAAGAGACCCAGTACTTC. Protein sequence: CATMTGEETQYF.

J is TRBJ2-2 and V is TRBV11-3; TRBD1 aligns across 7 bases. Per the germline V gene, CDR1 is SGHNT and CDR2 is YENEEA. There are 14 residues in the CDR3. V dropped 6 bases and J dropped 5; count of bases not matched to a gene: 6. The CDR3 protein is CASSQTGTTGELFF. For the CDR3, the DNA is TGTGCCAGCAGTCAGACAGGGACGACCGGGGAGCTGTTTTTT.

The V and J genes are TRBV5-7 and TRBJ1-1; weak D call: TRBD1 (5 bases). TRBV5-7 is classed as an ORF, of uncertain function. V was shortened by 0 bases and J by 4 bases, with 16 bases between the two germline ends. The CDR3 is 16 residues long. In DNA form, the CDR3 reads TGTGCCAGCAGCTTGGGGGGGGAGGAATTAGGCACTGAAGCTTTCTTT. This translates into CASSLGGEELGTEAFF.

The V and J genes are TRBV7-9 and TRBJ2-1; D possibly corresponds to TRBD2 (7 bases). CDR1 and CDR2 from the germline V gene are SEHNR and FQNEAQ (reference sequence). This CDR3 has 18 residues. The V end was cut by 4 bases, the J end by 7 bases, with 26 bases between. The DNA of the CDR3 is TGTGCCAGCAGCTCCAGTAAAGGGAGGGGGGATTCGAGAAATGAGCAGTTCTTC. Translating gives CASSSSKGRGDSRNEQFF.

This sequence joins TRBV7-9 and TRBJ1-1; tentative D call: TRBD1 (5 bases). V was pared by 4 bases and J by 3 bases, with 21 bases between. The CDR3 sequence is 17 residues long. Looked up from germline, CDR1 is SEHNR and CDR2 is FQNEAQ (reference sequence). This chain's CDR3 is CASSSPSAGVTDTEAFF. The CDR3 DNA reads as TGTGCCAGCAGCTCCCCATCGGCGGGGGTAACGGACACTGAAGCTTTCTTT.

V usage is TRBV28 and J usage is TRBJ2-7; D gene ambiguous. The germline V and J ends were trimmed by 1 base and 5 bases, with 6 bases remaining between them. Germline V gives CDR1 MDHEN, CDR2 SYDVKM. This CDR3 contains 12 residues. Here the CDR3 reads CASSLLDDEQYF. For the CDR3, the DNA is TGTGCCAGCAGTTTATTGGATGACGAGCAGTACTTC.

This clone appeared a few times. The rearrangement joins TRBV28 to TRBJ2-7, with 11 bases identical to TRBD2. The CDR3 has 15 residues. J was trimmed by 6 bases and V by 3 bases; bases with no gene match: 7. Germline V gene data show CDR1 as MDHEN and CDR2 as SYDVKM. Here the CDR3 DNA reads TGTGCCAGCAGTTTTAGTGCAGGACTAGCGGGCGAGCAGTACTTC. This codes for CASSFSAGLAGEQYF.

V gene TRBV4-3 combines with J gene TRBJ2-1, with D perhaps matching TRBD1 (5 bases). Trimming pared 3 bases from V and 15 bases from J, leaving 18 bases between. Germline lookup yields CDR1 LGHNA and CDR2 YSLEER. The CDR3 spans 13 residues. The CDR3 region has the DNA TGCGCCAGCAGCCAGGCCCTCCAGGGCTGGCGGTTCTTC. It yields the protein CASSQALQGWRFF.

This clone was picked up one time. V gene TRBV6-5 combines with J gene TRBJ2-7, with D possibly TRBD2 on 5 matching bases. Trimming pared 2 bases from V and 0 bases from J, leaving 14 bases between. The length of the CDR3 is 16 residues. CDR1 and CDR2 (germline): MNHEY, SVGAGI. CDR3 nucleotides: TGTGCCAGCAGTTACGATGGAGGTGGGAGCTCCTACGAGCAGTACTTC. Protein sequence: CASSYDGGGSSYEQYF.